Listed here are 20 T cell receptor beta chains from one sample, sequenced in a study of blood T cell repertoires in COVID-19 (dated by TCRdb to about 2020). Libraries were prepared through the immunoSEQ multiplex PCR assay. TCRdb mirrors the immuneACCESS table, restricted to in-frame sequences. Some clones are absent from its copies; in checked studies, under half trace to an unresolved V gene, and the reason for the others is unknown. The sample table holds some 150,000 clones, of which around 85% were seen once. Jointly, the top ten make up about 3% of the sample. Sequenced: peripheral blood. Source of these receptors: a woman in her thirties or forties with active or convalescent COVID-19.

V gene TRBV4-3 combines with J gene TRBJ2-2; 14 nucleotides align to TRBD2. Looked up from germline, CDR1 is LGHNA and CDR2 is YSLEER. The V gene end was trimmed by 6 bases and the J gene end by 4 bases; junction bases not matched to a gene: 7. The CDR3 length is 17 residues. Here the CDR3 DNA reads TGCGCCAGCAGAGCGGGGACTAGCGGGAGTCCCACCGGGGAGCTGTTTTTT. Its translation is CASRAGTSGSPTGELFF.

This sequence joins TRBV7-9 and TRBJ2-3, with TRBD2 matching over 10 bases. Trimming at V came to 0 bases and at J to 7 bases, leaving 10 bases not matched to a gene. The CDR3 runs to 17 residues. Germline V gene data show CDR1 as SEHNR and CDR2 as FQNEAQ (reference sequence). Written as DNA, the CDR3 is TGTGCCAGCAGCTTAGCTGGAAGCGGGAGGGCCGGAAATACGCAGTATTTT. Its translation is CASSLAGSGRAGNTQYF. Together with reference TRBV7-9 and TRBJ2-3, the CDR3 gives the full variable domain: DTGVSQNPRHKITKRGQNVTFRCDPISEHNRLYWYRQTLGQGPEFLTYFQNEAQLEKSRLLSDRFSAERPKGSFSTLEIQRTEQGDSAMYLCASSLAGSGRAGNTQYFGPGTRLTVL.

This clone was seen a handful of times. CDR3: CASSQMTSGPSYNEQFF. For the CDR3, the DNA is TGCGCCAGCAGCCAAATGACTAGCGGGCCCTCCTACAATGAGCAGTTCTTC. The V gene is TRBV4-1, the J gene TRBJ2-1; 10 bases are shared with TRBD2. CDR3 length equals 17 residues. J lost 0 bases, V lost 2 bases, and 4 bases had no gene match. Looked up from germline, CDR1 is MGHRA and CDR2 is YSYEKL.

The chain carries TRBV18 and TRBJ2-4, with a tentative D call TRBD1 (6 bases). Trimming pared 0 bases from V and 8 bases from J, leaving 20 bases between. The CDR3 runs to 17 residues. CDR1 and CDR2 (germline): KGHSH, LQKENI. The CDR3 sequence: CASSPPVRRTEVDIQYF. CDR3 nucleotide sequence: TGTGCCAGCTCACCACCTGTTAGGAGGACAGAGGTAGACATTCAGTACTTC. The full variable domain, in which reference TRBV18 and TRBJ2-4 provide the parts outside the CDR3, is NAGVMQNPRHLVRRRGQEARLRCSPMKGHSHVYWYRQLPEEGLKFMVYLQKENIIDESGMPKERFSAEFPKEGPSILRIQQVVRGDSAAYFCASSPPVRRTEVDIQYFGAGTRLSVL.

V usage is TRBV24-1 and J usage is TRBJ1-2, with TRBD1 as a possible D gene (5 bases). The V gene lost 7 bases and the J gene lost 7 bases, with 12 bases spanning the gap. Looked up from germline, CDR1 is KGHDR and CDR2 is SFDVKD. This CDR3 region has 12 residues. The DNA for the CDR3 is TGTGCCACCAGCGCGCAGGGTTTTGGCTACACCTTC. Translation: CATSAQGFGYTF.

The V and J genes are TRBV18 and TRBJ2-1, with 10 bases aligning to TRBD1. Germline CDR1 KGHSH, CDR2 LQKENI. V was pared by 0 bases and J by 1 base, with 3 bases of the junction left unmatched. CDR3 length equals 17 residues. The CDR3 DNA follows: TGTGCCAGCTCACCACCGGTGGGACAGGGGTCCTACAATGAGCAGTTCTTC. Its protein product is CASSPPVGQGSYNEQFF. The variable domain in full, completed from reference TRBV18 and TRBJ2-1, reads NAGVMQNPRHLVRRRGQEARLRCSPMKGHSHVYWYRQLPEEGLKFMVYLQKENIIDESGMPKERFSAEFPKEGPSILRIQQVVRGDSAAYFCASSPPVGQGSYNEQFFGPGTRLTVL.

This sequence joins TRBV28 and TRBJ1-6, with TRBD1 identical over 7 bases. Germline V gene lookup returns CDR1 MDHEN and CDR2 SYDVKM. The CDR3 loop spans 16 amino acids. V was clipped by 5 bases and J by 2 bases; unmatched bases: 6. The chain's CDR3 is CASSLDRDTYNSPLHF. The CDR3 DNA is TGTGCCAGCAGTCTCGACAGGGACACCTATAATTCACCCCTCCACTTT.

The gene calls are TRBV7-9 and TRBJ1-6; tentatively, D is TRBD1 (5 bases). With 0 bases removed from V and 4 bases from J, the gap between germline ends came to 13 bases. The CDR3 loop spans 17 amino acids. The germline gives CDR1 SEHNR, CDR2 FQNEAQ (reference sequence). The DNA of the CDR3 is TGTGCCAGCAGCTTAGCGACAGTCCCCCCTTATAATTCACCCCTCCACTTT. It specifies CASSLATVPPYNSPLHF. The full variable domain, its missing parts supplied by reference TRBV7-9 and TRBJ1-6, is DTGVSQNPRHKITKRGQNVTFRCDPISEHNRLYWYRQTLGQGPEFLTYFQNEAQLEKSRLLSDRFSAERPKGSFSTLEIQRTEQGDSAMYLCASSLATVPPYNSPLHFGNGTRLTVT.

This sequence joins TRBV10-3 and TRBJ2-1; 11 positions match TRBD2. Trimming removed 3 bases from V and 6 bases from J; junction bases left unmatched: 4. This CDR3 has 15 amino acids. Germline assignment: CDR1 ENHRY and CDR2 SYGVKD. Here the CDR3 reads CAISDGTSGSNEQFF. In DNA form, the CDR3 reads TGTGCCATCAGTGACGGGACTAGCGGTTCCAATGAGCAGTTCTTC.

For the CDR3, the DNA is TGTGCCAGCAGTTTATCGGTCCCAGGGGCGCATGGCTACACCTTC. This gives the protein CASSLSVPGAHGYTF. The chain couples TRBV27 to TRBJ1-2, with a possible D match to TRBD1 (6 bases). The CDR3 is made up of 15 amino acids. CDR1 is MNHEY and CDR2 is SMNVEV in the germline V gene (reference sequence). The V end was cut by 0 bases, the J end by 6 bases, with 14 bases between.

The J gene is TRBJ1-4, the V gene TRBV15; D gene unclear. Looked up from germline, CDR1 is LNHNV and CDR2 is YYDKDF (reference sequence). The CDR3 totals 13 residues. V was cut by 5 bases and J by 0 bases, with 4 bases left in between. In DNA form, the CDR3 reads TGTGCCACCAGCCTACCAACTAATGAAAAACTGTTTTTT. It specifies CATSLPTNEKLFF.

The J gene is TRBJ2-3, the V gene TRBV7-9; 9 positions match TRBD1. Trimming at V came to 1 base and at J to 9 bases, leaving 5 bases not matched to a gene. CDR3 length: 14 residues. The germline V gene has CDR1 SEHNR and CDR2 FQNEAQ (reference sequence). The CDR3 loop is CASSLGDRVATQYF. CDR3 nucleotide sequence: TGTGCCAGCAGCTTAGGGGACAGGGTTGCAACGCAGTATTTT.

V is TRBV19 and J is TRBJ2-5, with 7 bases fitting TRBD1. The CDR3 is made up of 13 amino acids. CDR1 is LNHDA, CDR2 SQIVND, per germline (reference sequence). With 3 bases clipped from V and 7 bases from J, the junction kept 5 bases outside the gene matches. As DNA, the CDR3 is TGTGCCAGTAGTATCGAACAGGGGAGGACCCAGTACTTC. This encodes CASSIEQGRTQYF. Together with reference TRBV19 and TRBJ2-5, the CDR3 gives the full variable domain: DGGITQSPKYLFRKEGQNVTLSCEQNLNHDAMYWYRQDPGQGLRLIYYSQIVNDFQKGDIAEGYSVSREKKESFPLTVTSAQKNPTAFYLCASSIEQGRTQYFGPGTRLLVL.

This chain uses TRBV28 with TRBJ1-4, with D unresolved. Trimming removed 2 bases at V and 7 bases at J, with 17 bases between. The V gene's germline CDR1 is MDHEN and CDR2 SYDVKM. This CDR3 contains 16 residues. CDR3 sequence: CASSLTFGGLSEKLFF. The DNA of the CDR3 is TGTGCCAGCAGTTTAACTTTTGGCGGACTGAGTGAAAAACTGTTTTTT.

V and J are TRBV19 and TRBJ2-2; 9 bases fit TRBD1. Germline V CDR1 and CDR2: LNHDA, SQIVND (reference sequence). V lost 5 bases, J lost 4 bases, and 11 bases stayed unmatched. The CDR3 extends over 17 amino acids. The CDR3, as DNA: TGTGCCAGTAGTCCACAGGGGGCTTATCGTGGCACCGGGGAGCTGTTTTTT. As protein: CASSPQGAYRGTGELFF.

This sequence joins TRBV5-4 and TRBJ1-2, with D possibly matching TRBD1 (5 bases). V was shortened by 4 bases and J by 4 bases, with 20 bases between the two germline ends. The CDR3 loop spans 16 amino acids. Germline-derived CDR1 and CDR2 are SGHNT and YYREEE (reference sequence). CDR3 sequence reads: CASSPSGGTWGYGYTF. For the CDR3, the DNA is TGTGCCAGCAGCCCGTCGGGGGGGACCTGGGGCTATGGCTACACCTTC.

This chain joins TRBV3-1 (or the pseudogene TRBV3-2) and TRBJ2-7, with TRBD1 matching over 9 bases. The germline V gene has CDR1 LGHDT and CDR2 YNNKEL (reference sequence). CDR3 size: 17 residues. V was pared by 0 bases and J by 3 bases, with 9 bases of the junction left unmatched. The CDR3 DNA sequence: TGTGCCAGCAGCCAAGATCTAAGGGGACAGGGACACTACGAGCAGTACTTC. It codes for CASSQDLRGQGHYEQYF.

The CDR3: CASSQEGAGEQYF. The CDR3 region has the DNA TGCGCCAGCAGCCAAGAGGGAGCGGGCGAGCAGTACTTC. The chain uses TRBV4-3 and TRBJ2-7; D perhaps matches TRBD2 (6 bases). The germline V gene encodes CDR1 LGHNA and CDR2 YSLEER. The CDR3 is 13 amino acids. Trimming shortened V by 0 bases and J by 6 bases, and 9 bases separated the two germline ends.

The gene calls are TRBV4-3 and TRBJ2-1; TRBD1 agrees at 8 bases. This CDR3 is 19 amino acids long. Germline V gene data show CDR1 as LGHNA and CDR2 as YSLEER. The V segment lost 1 base and the J segment 5 bases; nucleotides outside the gene matches: 16. The CDR3 bases are TGCGCCAGCAGCCAAGCCTACCCCGGGGGACAGGTCGGGAACAATGAGCAGTTCTTC. It yields the protein CASSQAYPGGQVGNNEQFF.

The chain couples TRBV13 to TRBJ2-3; D is perhaps TRBD1 (6 bases). Germline V gives CDR1 PRHDT, CDR2 FYEKMQ (reference sequence). Trimming left V 2 bases short and J 4 bases short, with 16 bases between. The CDR3 is 16 residues long. The DNA for the CDR3 is TGTGCCAGCAGCTTACTGGCAGGGGCGCATCCAGATACGCAGTATTTT. Its protein product is CASSLLAGAHPDTQYF. The complete variable domain, with remaining parts taken from reference TRBV13 and TRBJ2-3, reads AAGVIQSPRHLIKEKRETATLKCYPIPRHDTVYWYQQGPGQDPQFLISFYEKMQSDKGSIPDRFSAQQFSDYHSELNMSSLELGDSALYFCASSLLAGAHPDTQYFGPGTRLTVL.